Listed below are T cell receptor beta chains from one sample, sequenced in a study of T cell responses to AZD1222 COVID-19 vaccine. TCRdb's copy holds only in-frame clones and misses some; the assay was immunoSEQ multiplex PCR. Among around 45,000 clones, 90% were seen once, and the ten largest hold 37%. Material: peripheral blood, obtained 28 days after the second AZD1222 dose. These receptors were taken from an adult who received the AZD1222 COVID-19 vaccine. CDR3s include the opening cysteine and the closing phenylalanine or tryptophan. The order of the fields is J gene, D gene, V gene, clone size, CDR3 protein, CDR3 DNA. A D gene is named only where the DNA matches it firmly. Size is stated for part of the rows, as once, few or many counts, or as a class when the clone is expanded.

J gene: TRBJ1-1
D gene: -
V gene: TRBV5-1
clone size: -
CDR3 protein: CASSLEGNPPTSTEAFF
CDR3 DNA: TGCGCCAGCAGCTTGGAGGGGAACCCCCCCACGAGCACTGAAGCTTTCTTT

J gene: TRBJ1-2
D gene: TRBD1
V gene: TRBV6-5
clone size: -
CDR3 protein: CASRGTGDRLGGYTF
CDR3 DNA: TGTGCCAGCAGAGGAACAGGGGACCGTCTGGGTGGCTACACCTTC

J gene: TRBJ1-1
D gene: -
V gene: TRBV30
clone size: -
CDR3 protein: CAWSVTGIEAFF
CDR3 DNA: TGTGCCTGGAGTGTAACAGGGATTGAAGCTTTCTTT

J gene: TRBJ1-1
D gene: -
V gene: TRBV29-1
clone size: -
CDR3 protein: CSVDSDSEFEAFF
CDR3 DNA: TGCAGCGTTGATTCCGACAGCGAATTTGAAGCTTTCTTT

J gene: TRBJ1-2
D gene: -
V gene: TRBV6-5
clone size: -
CDR3 protein: CASSYSSSVLRYGYTF
CDR3 DNA: TGTGCCAGCAGTTACTCGTCGAGCGTGCTACGGTATGGCTACACCTTC

J gene: TRBJ2-1
D gene: TRBD2
V gene: TRBV5-6
clone size: -
CDR3 protein: CASTVGGSPNNEQFF
CDR3 DNA: TGTGCCAGCACCGTGGGGGGGTCCCCGAACAATGAGCAGTTCTTC

J gene: TRBJ1-1
D gene: -
V gene: TRBV4-2
clone size: -
CDR3 protein: CASSQGGVRWTEAFF
CDR3 DNA: TGTGCCAGCAGCCAAGGTGGGGTTCGATGGACTGAAGCTTTCTTT

J gene: TRBJ2-2
D gene: TRBD1
V gene: TRBV5-1
clone size: -
CDR3 protein: CASTPRQGLTGELFF
CDR3 DNA: TGCGCCAGCACGCCGCGACAGGGGTTAACCGGGGAGCTGTTTTTT

J gene: TRBJ1-2
D gene: TRBD1
V gene: TRBV7-8
clone size: once
CDR3 protein: CASSRQGGYGYTF
CDR3 DNA: TGTGCCAGCAGCCGACAGGGCGGCTATGGCTACACCTTC

J gene: TRBJ2-1
D gene: -
V gene: TRBV5-1
clone size: -
CDR3 protein: CASSLDSGLLDEQFF
CDR3 DNA: TGCGCCAGCAGCCTGGATAGCGGATTACTGGATGAGCAGTTCTTC

J gene: TRBJ2-3
D gene: TRBD2
V gene: TRBV7-9
clone size: -
CDR3 protein: CASSPRQRGPTDTQYF
CDR3 DNA: TGTGCCAGCAGCCCCCGGCAGCGGGGACCCACAGATACGCAGTATTTT

J gene: TRBJ1-1
D gene: -
V gene: TRBV20-1
clone size: -
CDR3 protein: CSAKTTTEAFF
CDR3 DNA: TGCAGTGCCAAAACGACGACTGAAGCTTTCTTT

J gene: TRBJ2-7
D gene: -
V gene: TRBV12-5
clone size: -
CDR3 protein: CASGRDISGSGAYEQYF
CDR3 DNA: TGTGCTAGTGGCCGGGATATATCAGGCTCGGGGGCCTACGAGCAGTACTTC

J gene: TRBJ2-4
D gene: TRBD2
V gene: TRBV7-2
clone size: -
CDR3 protein: CASSFGGAIAKNIQYF
CDR3 DNA: TGTGCCAGCAGCTTCGGGGGGGCGATCGCCAAAAACATTCAGTACTTC

J gene: TRBJ2-2
D gene: TRBD1
V gene: TRBV5-1
clone size: few
CDR3 protein: CASSRRQGDTGELFF
CDR3 DNA: TGCGCCAGCAGCCGACGACAGGGAGACACCGGGGAGCTGTTTTTT

J gene: TRBJ2-7
D gene: -
V gene: TRBV4-3
clone size: once
CDR3 protein: CASSQGFGPYEQYF
CDR3 DNA: TGCGCCAGCAGCCAAGGGTTCGGACCCTACGAGCAGTACTTC

J gene: TRBJ1-1
D gene: -
V gene: TRBV3-1/TRBV3-2
clone size: -
CDR3 protein: CASSQFRTVTEAFF
CDR3 DNA: TGTGCCAGCAGCCAATTTCGGACAGTCACTGAAGCTTTCTTT

J gene: TRBJ1-1
D gene: -
V gene: TRBV9
clone size: -
CDR3 protein: CASSVVGANTEAFF
CDR3 DNA: TGTGCCAGCAGCGTAGTAGGTGCGAACACTGAAGCTTTCTTT

J gene: TRBJ2-1
D gene: -
V gene: TRBV18
clone size: -
CDR3 protein: CASSPNGINSNNEQFF
CDR3 DNA: TGTGCCAGCTCACCAAACGGGATCAATTCTAACAATGAGCAGTTCTTC

J gene: TRBJ1-2
D gene: -
V gene: TRBV6-6
clone size: -
CDR3 protein: CASRAIKTAEDYGYTF
CDR3 DNA: TGTGCCAGCAGAGCCATTAAGACAGCCGAAGACTATGGCTACACCTTC

J gene: TRBJ1-5
D gene: TRBD1
V gene: TRBV11-2
clone size: -
CDR3 protein: CASSLGVIGQGHQPQHF
CDR3 DNA: TGTGCCAGCAGCTTAGGGGTAATAGGACAGGGTCATCAGCCCCAGCATTTT

J gene: TRBJ1-2
D gene: -
V gene: TRBV7-2
clone size: -
CDR3 protein: CASSLEYGNYGYTF
CDR3 DNA: TGTGCCAGCAGCTTAGAATACGGAAACTATGGCTACACCTTC

J gene: TRBJ2-2
D gene: -
V gene: TRBV19
clone size: -
CDR3 protein: CAVSTGPANTGELFF
CDR3 DNA: TGTGCCGTCTCAACGGGGCCTGCGAACACCGGGGAGCTGTTTTTT

J gene: TRBJ2-5
D gene: -
V gene: TRBV5-6
clone size: once
CDR3 protein: CASFKDTQETQYF
CDR3 DNA: TGTGCCAGCTTCAAAGACACCCAAGAGACCCAGTACTTC

J gene: TRBJ1-6
D gene: -
V gene: TRBV5-1
clone size: -
CDR3 protein: CASNEGSSYNSPLHF
CDR3 DNA: TGCGCCAGCAATGAGGGGAGCTCCTATAATTCACCCCTCCACTTT

J gene: TRBJ2-1
D gene: -
V gene: TRBV2
clone size: once
CDR3 protein: CASSERQGSYNEQFF
CDR3 DNA: TGTGCCAGCAGTGAAAGGCAGGGGTCCTACAATGAGCAGTTCTTC

J gene: TRBJ1-4
D gene: -
V gene: TRBV19
clone size: -
CDR3 protein: CASSQGRREKLFF
CDR3 DNA: TGTGCCAGTAGTCAGGGAAGAAGAGAAAAACTGTTTTTT

J gene: TRBJ1-5
D gene: TRBD1
V gene: TRBV7-9
clone size: -
CDR3 protein: CASSLVLRQGAEWPQHF
CDR3 DNA: TGTGCCAGCAGCTTAGTGCTGAGGCAGGGGGCGGAATGGCCCCAGCATTTT

J gene: TRBJ2-1
D gene: -
V gene: TRBV9
clone size: -
CDR3 protein: CASSTSDSGPYNEQFF
CDR3 DNA: TGTGCCAGCAGCACATCGGACAGCGGACCTTACAATGAGCAGTTCTTC

J gene: TRBJ2-5
D gene: TRBD1
V gene: TRBV19
clone size: -
CDR3 protein: CASSVGQGEETQYF
CDR3 DNA: TGTGCCAGTAGTGTAGGACAGGGGGAAGAGACCCAGTACTTC

J gene: TRBJ2-5
D gene: TRBD2
V gene: TRBV19
clone size: -
CDR3 protein: CASSEASGGRGETQYF
CDR3 DNA: TGTGCCAGTAGTGAGGCTAGCGGGGGTAGGGGAGAGACCCAGTACTTC

J gene: TRBJ1-5
D gene: -
V gene: TRBV7-9
clone size: -
CDR3 protein: CASSGQRFSNQPQHF
CDR3 DNA: TGTGCCAGCAGCGGGCAGAGGTTTTCCAATCAGCCCCAGCATTTT

J gene: TRBJ2-7
D gene: TRBD2
V gene: TRBV5-1
clone size: -
CDR3 protein: CASSLEPIGTSGAHWEQYF
CDR3 DNA: TGCGCCAGCAGCTTGGAGCCGATTGGGACTAGCGGGGCCCACTGGGAGCAGTACTTC

J gene: TRBJ1-1
D gene: -
V gene: TRBV6-5
clone size: once
CDR3 protein: CASSYFRAMNTEAFF
CDR3 DNA: TGTGCCAGCAGTTATTTTCGGGCGATGAACACTGAAGCTTTCTTT

J gene: TRBJ1-4
D gene: -
V gene: TRBV5-1
clone size: -
CDR3 protein: CASSRTEVTNEKLFF
CDR3 DNA: TGCGCCAGCAGCCGAACGGAGGTTACTAATGAAAAACTGTTTTTT

J gene: TRBJ2-2
D gene: -
V gene: TRBV6-5
clone size: once
CDR3 protein: CAARRRRGDTGELFF
CDR3 DNA: TGTGCCGCGAGGAGGAGACGTGGAGACACCGGGGAGCTGTTTTTT

J gene: TRBJ2-3
D gene: TRBD2
V gene: TRBV9
clone size: once
CDR3 protein: CASSVGLAGGITDTQYF
CDR3 DNA: TGTGCCAGCAGCGTAGGTCTAGCGGGGGGAATCACAGATACGCAGTATTTT

J gene: TRBJ2-3
D gene: TRBD2
V gene: TRBV5-6
clone size: few
CDR3 protein: CASSLAGGGLSTDTQYF
CDR3 DNA: TGTGCCAGCAGCTTGGCCGGCGGGGGGCTCAGCACAGATACGCAGTATTTT

J gene: TRBJ2-1
D gene: TRBD1
V gene: TRBV6-5
clone size: -
CDR3 protein: CASKPLGDSLKEQFF
CDR3 DNA: TGTGCCAGCAAACCCCTTGGGGACAGTTTGAAAGAGCAGTTCTTC

J gene: TRBJ1-1
D gene: -
V gene: TRBV5-1
clone size: -
CDR3 protein: CASSSSQGNTEAFF
CDR3 DNA: TGCGCCAGCAGCTCCTCGCAGGGGAACACTGAAGCTTTCTTT

J gene: TRBJ1-2
D gene: -
V gene: TRBV4-1
clone size: -
CDR3 protein: CASSQDQVQSDGYTF
CDR3 DNA: TGCGCCAGCAGCCAAGATCAAGTACAGTCCGATGGCTACACCTTC

J gene: TRBJ1-2
D gene: -
V gene: TRBV5-4
clone size: -
CDR3 protein: CASSLRRATNYGYTF
CDR3 DNA: TGTGCCAGCAGCTTGCGCCGGGCTACTAACTATGGCTACACCTTC

J gene: TRBJ1-5
D gene: -
V gene: TRBV19
clone size: -
CDR3 protein: CASVEAGRNQPQHF
CDR3 DNA: TGTGCCAGTGTAGAGGCTGGACGCAATCAGCCCCAGCATTTT

J gene: TRBJ1-4
D gene: -
V gene: TRBV19
clone size: -
CDR3 protein: CASSEQVNEKLFF
CDR3 DNA: TGTGCCAGTAGTGAGCAGGTTAATGAAAAACTGTTTTTT

J gene: TRBJ2-7
D gene: -
V gene: TRBV7-2
clone size: -
CDR3 protein: CASSPRPYEQYF
CDR3 DNA: TGTGCCAGCAGCCCGAGACCCTACGAGCAGTACTTC

J gene: TRBJ2-7
D gene: -
V gene: TRBV6-5
clone size: -
CDR3 protein: CASSRGSSLEQYF
CDR3 DNA: TGTGCCAGCAGCCGAGGGAGTTCCCTGGAGCAGTACTTC

J gene: TRBJ1-1
D gene: -
V gene: TRBV5-5
clone size: -
CDR3 protein: CASSPVPNTEAFF
CDR3 DNA: TGTGCCAGCAGCCCTGTCCCCAACACTGAAGCTTTCTTT

J gene: TRBJ1-1
D gene: -
V gene: TRBV6-5
clone size: -
CDR3 protein: CASNLRGAEEAFF
CDR3 DNA: TGTGCCAGCAACCTCCGAGGGGCTGAAGAAGCTTTCTTT

J gene: TRBJ1-1
D gene: TRBD1
V gene: TRBV6-6
clone size: -
CDR3 protein: CASSYAGGGSAFF
CDR3 DNA: TGTGCCAGCAGTTACGCAGGGGGCGGGTCGGCTTTCTTT

J gene: TRBJ2-3
D gene: TRBD2
V gene: TRBV4-3
clone size: -
CDR3 protein: CASSQFLAGGILTDTQYF
CDR3 DNA: TGCGCCAGCAGCCAATTCCTAGCGGGGGGAATTTTGACAGATACGCAGTATTTT

J gene: TRBJ2-5
D gene: TRBD2
V gene: TRBV5-6
clone size: -
CDR3 protein: CASSWAGGVGFKETQYF
CDR3 DNA: TGTGCCAGCAGCTGGGCTGGGGGGGTCGGATTTAAAGAGACCCAGTACTTC

J gene: TRBJ2-2
D gene: -
V gene: TRBV11-2
clone size: -
CDR3 protein: CASSLGTLNTGELFF
CDR3 DNA: TGTGCCAGCAGCTTAGGGACTTTGAACACCGGGGAGCTGTTTTTT

J gene: TRBJ2-1
D gene: TRBD1
V gene: TRBV7-2
clone size: -
CDR3 protein: CASSLAGTGGGYEQFF
CDR3 DNA: TGTGCCAGCAGCTTAGCGGGGACAGGGGGTGGGTATGAGCAGTTCTTC

J gene: TRBJ1-2
D gene: -
V gene: TRBV5-1
clone size: -
CDR3 protein: CASRSGPAGENYGYTF
CDR3 DNA: TGCGCCAGCAGGTCGGGCCCCGCAGGAGAGAACTATGGCTACACCTTC